The 8 T cell receptor beta chains listed next were all sequenced from one sample in a study of T-cell reconstitution after alpha-beta-depleted transplantation in children. Using unique molecular identifiers, the investigators prepared the TCRbeta library. TCRdb re-derived calls from the PCR reads in MiXCR, one entry per CDR3 protein. The sample lists 780,000 or so distinct CDR3 sequences; 15% to 20% were seen once. Sequenced material: PBMCs, mostly from graft donor cells, taken 360 days after TCRalphabeta/CD19-depleted stem cell transplant. Receptor source: a male patient younger than 18 who had a stem cell transplant for acute lymphoblastic leukemia, so the T cells may come from the graft donor.

This clonotype was counted between two and nine times. This chain connects TRBV25-1 to TRBJ2-1; TRBD2 matches 11 bases. The CDR3 spans 18 residues. J was trimmed by 2 bases and V by 8 bases; bases with no gene match: 14. Per the germline V gene, CDR1 is MGHDK and CDR2 is SYGVNS. CDR3 coding DNA: TGTGCCAGCTATCAGGGTAGCGGGAGGGCCATCCCCTACAATGAGCAGTTCTTC. Translating gives CASYQGSGRAIPYNEQFF.

The rearrangement uses TRBV28 and TRBJ2-7; 8 positions agree with TRBD2. The CDR3 extends over 15 amino acids. V was pared by 4 bases and J by 3 bases, with 8 bases of the junction left unmatched. From germline, CDR1 is MDHEN and CDR2 SYDVKM. CDR3 bases: TGTGCCAGCAGTTCAAGACCGGGGGGGGGCTACGAGCAGTACTTC. Translated, it gives CASSSRPGGGYEQYF.

V usage is TRBV4-1 and J usage is TRBJ2-3, with unresolved D. The CDR3 is 14 residues long. The V end lost 3 bases, the J end lost 1 base, and 8 bases lay between the germline ends. Per the germline V gene, CDR1 is MGHRA and CDR2 is YSYEKL. Here the CDR3 DNA reads TGCGCCAGCAGCCAGGTTGTCCGCACAGATACGCAGTATTTT. It encodes CASSQVVRTDTQYF.

The genes are TRBV7-6 and TRBJ2-7, with D perhaps matching TRBD1 (8 bases). Germline V gives CDR1 SGHVS, CDR2 FNYEAQ. CDR3 length equals 15 residues. With 4 bases removed from V and 5 bases from J, the gap between germline ends came to 18 bases. In DNA form, the CDR3 reads TGTGCCAGCAGCTCCCCGGACAGGGAGGGCCACGAGCAGTACTTC. Protein: CASSSPDREGHEQYF.

V is TRBV20-1 and J is TRBJ2-1; D gene uncertain. Trimming shortened V by 6 bases and J by 0 bases, and 15 bases separated the two germline ends. The CDR3 totals 15 residues. Germline assignment: CDR1 DFQATT and CDR2 SNEGSKA (reference sequence). The CDR3 DNA reads TGCAGTGCGCCGGGTTTCCTAGGCTCCTACAATGAGCAGTTCTTC. The encoded protein is CSAPGFLGSYNEQFF.

This clonotype was seen a few times. The chain recombines TRBV12-3 or TRBV12-4 with TRBJ2-3; D is unclear. The CDR3 totals 15 residues. V dropped 0 bases and J dropped 4 bases, with 11 bases sitting between them. The CDR3 is CASSLAGIYPDTQYF. The CDR3 DNA reads TGTGCCAGCAGTTTAGCGGGGATCTACCCAGATACGCAGTATTTT.

The V and J genes are TRBV20-1 and TRBJ2-2, with D possibly being TRBD1 or TRBD2 (5 bases each). The CDR3 contains 15 residues. Trimming pared 0 bases from V and 5 bases from J, leaving 13 bases between. Germline CDR1 is DFQATT and CDR2 is SNEGSKA (reference sequence). The CDR3 DNA is TGCAGTGCTAGAGATTGGGGGAGAGCGACCGGGGAGCTGTTTTTT. Translated: CSARDWGRATGELFF.

The J gene is TRBJ2-2, the V gene TRBV2; D gene ambiguous. CDR3 size: 13 residues. V lost 10 bases, J lost 6 bases, and 15 bases lay in between. Germline V gene lookup returns CDR1 SNHLY and CDR2 FYNNEI. CDR3 region: CATTSWGSGELFF. The CDR3 bases are TGTGCCACCACTTCCTGGGGATCCGGGGAGCTGTTTTTT.